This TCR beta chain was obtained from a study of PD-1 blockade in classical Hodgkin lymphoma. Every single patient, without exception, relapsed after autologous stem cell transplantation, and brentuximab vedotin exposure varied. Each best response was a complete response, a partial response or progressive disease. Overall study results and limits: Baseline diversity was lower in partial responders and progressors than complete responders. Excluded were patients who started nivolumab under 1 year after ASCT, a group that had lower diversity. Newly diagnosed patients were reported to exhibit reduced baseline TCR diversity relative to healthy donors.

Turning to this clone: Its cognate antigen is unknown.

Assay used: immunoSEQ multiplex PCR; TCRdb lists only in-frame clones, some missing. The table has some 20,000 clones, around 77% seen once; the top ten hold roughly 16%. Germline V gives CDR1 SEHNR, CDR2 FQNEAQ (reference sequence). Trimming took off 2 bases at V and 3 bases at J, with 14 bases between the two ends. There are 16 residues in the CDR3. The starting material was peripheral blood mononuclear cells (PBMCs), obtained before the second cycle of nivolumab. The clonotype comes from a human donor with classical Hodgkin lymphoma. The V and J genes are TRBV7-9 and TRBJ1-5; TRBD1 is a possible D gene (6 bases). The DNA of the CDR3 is TGTGCCAGCAGCTTAAGGGGCAGGGGAGACAATCAGCCCCAGCATTTT. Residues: CASSLRGRGDNQPQHF.